This entry describes one T cell receptor beta chain. Its target is not known. Germline V CDR1 and CDR2: MDHEN, SYDVKM. The CDR3 contains 16 residues. V was pared by 3 bases and J by 6 bases, with 20 bases between. Some clones are missing from TCRdb's copy, which holds only in-frame ones; the method was immunoSEQ multiplex PCR. Of about 10,000 clones in the sample, 90% to 95% were seen once. This entry belongs to a study of graft-versus-host responses after intestinal transplantation. Study conclusions and caveats: Peak circulating GvH clone levels were associated with early post-transplant HvG declines. Ileal or blood samples showed some GvH clones first, and such clones were also found in recipient marrow.

V gene TRBV28 combines with J gene TRBJ1-2; tentatively, D is TRBD1 (5 bases). This receptor was taken from a human patient who received an intestinal transplant, so some T cells may come from the graft donor. Sequencing used PBMCs, obtained approximately 68 days after transplant. In nucleotides, the CDR3 is TGTGCCAGCAGTTTGGACCCATCGGGGTGGGGCAATGGCTACACCTTC. This translates into CASSLDPSGWGNGYTF.